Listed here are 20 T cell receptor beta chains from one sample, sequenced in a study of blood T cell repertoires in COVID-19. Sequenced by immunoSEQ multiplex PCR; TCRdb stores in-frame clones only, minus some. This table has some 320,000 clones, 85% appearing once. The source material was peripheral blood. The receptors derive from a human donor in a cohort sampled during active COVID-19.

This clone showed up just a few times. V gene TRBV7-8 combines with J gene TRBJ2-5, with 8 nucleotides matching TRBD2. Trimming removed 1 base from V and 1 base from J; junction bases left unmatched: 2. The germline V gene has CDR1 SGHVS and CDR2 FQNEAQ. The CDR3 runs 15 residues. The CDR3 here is CASSLGAGGQETQYF. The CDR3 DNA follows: TGTGCCAGCAGCTTAGGGGCGGGGGGCCAAGAGACCCAGTACTTC.

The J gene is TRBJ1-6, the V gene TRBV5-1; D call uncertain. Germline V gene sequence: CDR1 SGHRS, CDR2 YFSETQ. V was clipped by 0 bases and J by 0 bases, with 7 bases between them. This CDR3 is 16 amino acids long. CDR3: CASSLAASSYNSPLHF. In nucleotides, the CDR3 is TGCGCCAGCAGCTTGGCTGCCAGCTCCTATAATTCACCCCTCCACTTT.

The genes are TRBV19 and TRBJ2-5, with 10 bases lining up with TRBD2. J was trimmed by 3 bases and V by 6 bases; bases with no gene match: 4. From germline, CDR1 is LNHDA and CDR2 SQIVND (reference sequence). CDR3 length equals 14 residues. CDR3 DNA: TGTGCCAGTAGGAGGACTAGCGGTAAAGAGACCCAGTACTTC. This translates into CASRRTSGKETQYF.

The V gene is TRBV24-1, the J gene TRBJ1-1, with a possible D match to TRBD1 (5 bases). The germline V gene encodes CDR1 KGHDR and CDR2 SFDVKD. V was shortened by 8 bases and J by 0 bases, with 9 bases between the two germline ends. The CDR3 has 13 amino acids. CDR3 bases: TGTGCCACCAAGGGAGGGGTGAACACTGAAGCTTTCTTT. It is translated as CATKGGVNTEAFF.

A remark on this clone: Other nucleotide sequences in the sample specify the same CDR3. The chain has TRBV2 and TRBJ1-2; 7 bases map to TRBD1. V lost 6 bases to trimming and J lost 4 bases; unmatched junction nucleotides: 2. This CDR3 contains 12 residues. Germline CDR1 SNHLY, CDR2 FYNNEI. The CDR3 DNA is TGTGCCAGCAGGGGGGACAGCTATGGCTACACCTTC. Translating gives CASRGDSYGYTF. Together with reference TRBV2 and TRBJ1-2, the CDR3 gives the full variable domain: EPEVTQTPSHQVTQMGQEVILRCVPISNHLYFYWYRQILGQKVEFLVSFYNNEISEKSEIFDDQFSVERPDGSNFTLKIRSTKLEDSAMYFCASRGDSYGYTFGSGTRLTVV.

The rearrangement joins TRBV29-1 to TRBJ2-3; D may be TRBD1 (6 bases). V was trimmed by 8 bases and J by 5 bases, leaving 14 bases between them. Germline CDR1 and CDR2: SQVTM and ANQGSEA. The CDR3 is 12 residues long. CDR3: CSQGGRGDTQYF. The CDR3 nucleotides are TGCAGCCAAGGAGGCAGGGGAGATACGCAGTATTTT.

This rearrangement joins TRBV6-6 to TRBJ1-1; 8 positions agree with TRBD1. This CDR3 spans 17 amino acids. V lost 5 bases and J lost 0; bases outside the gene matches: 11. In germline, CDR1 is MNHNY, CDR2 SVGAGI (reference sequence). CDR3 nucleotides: TGTGCCAGCAGTCTGTGGACAGGGCCACCCATGAACACTGAAGCTTTCTTT. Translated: CASSLWTGPPMNTEAFF.

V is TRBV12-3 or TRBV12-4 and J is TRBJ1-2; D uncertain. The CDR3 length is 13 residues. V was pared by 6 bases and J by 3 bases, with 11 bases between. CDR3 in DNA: TGTGCCAGCAGCCCTAGAGGATACTATGGCTACACCTTC. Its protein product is CASSPRGYYGYTF.

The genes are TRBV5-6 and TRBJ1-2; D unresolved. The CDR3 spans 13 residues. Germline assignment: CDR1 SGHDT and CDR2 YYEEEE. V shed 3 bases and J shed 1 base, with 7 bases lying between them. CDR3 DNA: TGTGCCAGCAGCTCTGCAGTTAACTATGGCTACACCTTC. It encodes CASSSAVNYGYTF.

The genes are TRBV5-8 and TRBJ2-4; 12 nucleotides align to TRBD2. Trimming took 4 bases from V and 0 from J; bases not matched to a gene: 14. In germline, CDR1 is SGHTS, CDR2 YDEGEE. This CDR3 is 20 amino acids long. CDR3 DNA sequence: TGTGCCAGCAGCGACTCCAAACTAGCGGGGGGCACTTTAGCCAAAAACATTCAGTACTTC. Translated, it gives CASSDSKLAGGTLAKNIQYF.

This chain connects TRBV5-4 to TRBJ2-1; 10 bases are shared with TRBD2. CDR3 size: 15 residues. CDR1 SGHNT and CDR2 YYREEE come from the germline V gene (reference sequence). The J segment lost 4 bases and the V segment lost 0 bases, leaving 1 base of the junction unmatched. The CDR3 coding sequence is TGTGCCAGCAGCTTGGTTAGCGGGGGGTACAATGAGCAGTTCTTC. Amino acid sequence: CASSLVSGGYNEQFF.

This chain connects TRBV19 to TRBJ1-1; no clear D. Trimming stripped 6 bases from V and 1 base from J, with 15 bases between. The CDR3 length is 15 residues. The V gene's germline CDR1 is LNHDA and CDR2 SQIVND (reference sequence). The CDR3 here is CASRVGEGWNTEAFF. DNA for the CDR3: TGTGCCAGTAGGGTGGGAGAGGGTTGGAACACTGAAGCTTTCTTT.

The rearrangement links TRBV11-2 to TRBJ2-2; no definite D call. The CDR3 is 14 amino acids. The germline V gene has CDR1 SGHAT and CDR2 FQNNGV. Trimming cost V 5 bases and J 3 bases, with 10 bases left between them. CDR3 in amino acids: CASSDMIHTGELFF. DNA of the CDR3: TGTGCCAGCAGCGACATGATCCACACCGGGGAGCTGTTTTTT.

In nucleotides, the CDR3 is TGCAGCGTTGTAACAGGGGGGGAGGATACGCAGTATTTT. Amino acid sequence: CSVVTGGEDTQYF. This chain uses TRBV29-1 with TRBJ2-3, with D maybe TRBD1 (8 bases). Trimming stripped 4 bases from V and 6 bases from J, with 14 bases between. Germline CDR1 is SQVTM and CDR2 is ANQGSEA. The CDR3 runs to 13 residues.

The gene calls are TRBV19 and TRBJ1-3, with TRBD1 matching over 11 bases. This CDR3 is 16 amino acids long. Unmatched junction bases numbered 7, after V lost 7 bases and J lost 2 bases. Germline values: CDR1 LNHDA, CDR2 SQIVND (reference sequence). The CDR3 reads CASTLPGQGAGNTIYF. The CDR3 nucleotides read TGTGCCAGTACCCTACCGGGACAGGGGGCTGGAAACACCATATATTTT. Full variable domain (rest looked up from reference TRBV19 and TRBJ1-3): DGGITQSPKYLFRKEGQNVTLSCEQNLNHDAMYWYRQDPGQGLRLIYYSQIVNDFQKGDIAEGYSVSREKKESFPLTVTSAQKNPTAFYLCASTLPGQGAGNTIYFGEGSWLTVV.

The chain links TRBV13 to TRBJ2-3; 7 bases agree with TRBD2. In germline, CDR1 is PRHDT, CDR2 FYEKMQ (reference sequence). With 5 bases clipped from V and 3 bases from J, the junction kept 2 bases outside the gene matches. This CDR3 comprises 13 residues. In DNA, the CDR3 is TGTGCCAGCAGCCCGGGGGGAACAGATACGCAGTATTTT. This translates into CASSPGGTDTQYF.

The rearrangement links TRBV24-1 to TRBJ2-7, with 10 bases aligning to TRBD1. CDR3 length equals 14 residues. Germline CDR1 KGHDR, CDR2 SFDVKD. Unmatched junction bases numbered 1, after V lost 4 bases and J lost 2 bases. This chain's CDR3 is CATSDGTGAYEQYF. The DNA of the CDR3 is TGTGCCACCAGTGACGGGACAGGGGCCTACGAGCAGTACTTC.

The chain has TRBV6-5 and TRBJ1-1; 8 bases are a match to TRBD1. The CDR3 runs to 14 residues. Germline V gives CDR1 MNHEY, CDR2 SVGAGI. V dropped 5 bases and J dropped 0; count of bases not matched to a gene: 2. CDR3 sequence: CASSPGGMNTEAFF. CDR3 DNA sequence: TGTGCCAGCAGTCCAGGGGGCATGAACACTGAAGCTTTCTTT.

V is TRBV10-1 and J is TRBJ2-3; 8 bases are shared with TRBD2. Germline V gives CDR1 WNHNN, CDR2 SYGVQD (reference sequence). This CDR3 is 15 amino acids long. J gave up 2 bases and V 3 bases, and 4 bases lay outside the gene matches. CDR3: CASSEGSGVTDTQYF. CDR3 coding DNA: TGCGCCAGCAGTGAAGGTAGCGGGGTCACAGATACGCAGTATTTT.

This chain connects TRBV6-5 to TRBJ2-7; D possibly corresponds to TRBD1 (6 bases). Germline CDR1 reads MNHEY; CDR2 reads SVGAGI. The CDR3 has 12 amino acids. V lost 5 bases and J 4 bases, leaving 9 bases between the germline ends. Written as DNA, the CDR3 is TGTGCCAGCAGTCTACAGGGATACGAGCAGTACTTC. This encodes CASSLQGYEQYF.